The clone carrying this TCR beta chain was seen once. The entry originates in a study of follicular helper T cells after annual influenza vaccination. The time point was: 2014-2015 season, pre-vaccination. Germline CDR1 SGHTS, CDR2 YDEGEE. The CDR3 is made up of 15 amino acids. The V end was cut by 2 bases, the J end by 2 bases, with 12 bases between. The protocol was immunoSEQ multiplex PCR, while the TCRdb copy is restricted to in-frame clones and leaves out a portion. Of under 15,000 clones listed, 60% to 80% were seen once; the top ten hold 0.45% to 0.55%. The chain links TRBV5-8 to TRBJ2-3, with D perhaps assigned TRBD1 or TRBD2 (6 bases each). The receptor was isolated from an adult who received the influenza vaccine. The sequencing used CXCR5- memory CD4+ T cells sorted from blood, collected on the day of influenza vaccination. The CDR3 bases are TGTGCCAGCAGCTTCGCGAGGGGGGCCACAGATACGCAGTATTTT. Its protein is CASSFARGATDTQYF.